A selection of T cell receptor beta chains follows, all from one sample in a study of OX40 agonist ivuxolimab in advanced cancers. Produced via immunoSEQ multiplex PCR; TCRdb's table is partial and in-frame only. The profile shows tens of thousands of clones, 89% of them singletons. This specimen consisted of CD4+ or CD8+ T cells sorted from blood, obtained in a trial of the OX40 agonist ivuxolimab. Receptors originate from an adult with an advanced solid tumor such as melanoma, head and neck, liver or kidney cancer. Both conserved end residues are part of each CDR3. The order of the fields is J gene, clone size, D gene, V gene, CDR3 protein, CDR3 DNA. The D gene is left open where the match is weak. Clone sizes are given selectively: once, few, many, or a class where the clone is expanded.

>TRBJ1-2|NA|NA|TRBV29-1
CSAALMTGNYGYTF
TGCAGCGCCGCCCTGATGACAGGCAACTATGGCTACACCTTC
>TRBJ2-4|NA|TRBD1|TRBV11-3
CASSPGTGAKNIQYF
TGTGCCAGCAGCCCCGGGACAGGGGCAAAAAACATTCAGTACTTC
>TRBJ1-5|NA|TRBD1|TRBV5-8
CASSYRGQPQHF
TGTGCCAGCAGCTACAGGGGACAGCCCCAGCATTTT
>TRBJ1-3|once|NA|TRBV19
CASSITGNTIYF
TGTGCCAGTAGTATCACCGGAAACACCATATATTTT
>TRBJ1-2|NA|NA|TRBV6-5
CASSLNDNLYGYTF
TGTGCCAGCAGTTTAAACGATAACCTTTATGGCTACACCTTC
>TRBJ2-7|NA|NA|TRBV28
CASSTAKRAYEQYF
TGTGCCAGCAGTACCGCCAAGCGGGCCTACGAGCAGTACTTC
>TRBJ2-2|NA|TRBD2|TRBV30
CAWSTLGLAGGPGELFF
TGTGCCTGGAGTACTCTCGGACTAGCGGGAGGCCCCGGGGAGCTGTTTTTT
>TRBJ1-5|NA|NA|TRBV2
CASSSDSGSNQPQHF
TGTGCCAGCAGTTCGGACAGTGGAAGCAATCAGCCCCAGCATTTT
>TRBJ2-7|NA|NA|TRBV5-4
CASSLGSEPYEQYF
TGTGCCAGCAGCTTGGGGAGCGAACCCTACGAGCAGTACTTC
>TRBJ2-7|NA|TRBD1|TRBV27
CASSLVQGAREQYF
TGTGCCAGCAGTTTAGTACAGGGGGCGCGAGAGCAGTACTTC
>TRBJ2-5|NA|TRBD1|TRBV7-2
CASSWTGQETQYF
TGTGCCAGCAGCTGGACAGGCCAAGAGACCCAGTACTTC
>TRBJ1-2|NA|TRBD1|TRBV6-5
CASSLDRANYGYTF
TGTGCCAGCAGTTTGGACAGGGCTAACTATGGCTACACCTTC
>TRBJ2-7|NA|TRBD1|TRBV18
CASSPPGQGANEQYF
TGTGCCAGCTCACCCCCGGGACAGGGGGCTAACGAGCAGTACTTC
>TRBJ2-3|NA|NA|TRBV6-5
CASGTAGLFTDTQYF
TGTGCCAGCGGCACGGCGGGACTTTTCACAGATACGCAGTATTTT
>TRBJ2-3|NA|NA|TRBV6-1
CASSGTISTDTQYF
TGTGCCAGCAGTGGGACGATTAGCACAGATACGCAGTATTTT
>TRBJ2-5|NA|NA|TRBV5-4
CASSQDSWETQYF
TGTGCCAGCAGCCAGGACAGTTGGGAGACCCAGTACTTC
>TRBJ2-3|once|NA|TRBV4-3
CASSQDLAADTQYF
TGCGCCAGCAGCCAAGATTTGGCAGCAGATACGCAGTATTTT
>TRBJ1-4|NA|TRBD1|TRBV18
CASSPGTEEKLFF
TGTGCCAGCTCACCCGGGACAGAGGAAAAACTGTTTTTT